Below are 4 T cell receptor beta chains sequenced from a single sample in a study of post-analysis software for immune sequencing data. Findings and limits, study-wide: Controls had lower frequencies than patients of a handful of TRBV segments, which included TRBV5-6, TRBV5-1 and TRBV20-1.

These receptors are not linked to any known antigen. Unique molecular identifiers tagged the TCR beta cDNA libraries. MiXCR, run by TCRdb on the PCR reads, gives a single entry per CDR3 protein. Of 820,000 or so distinct CDR3 sequences listed, approximately 50% are singletons. The material sequenced was blood. Receptors originate from a girl between 10 and 17 years old with multiple sclerosis.

This chain connects TRBV7-9 to TRBJ2-2; weak D call: TRBD2 (6 bases). The CDR3 spans 15 residues. Germline V CDR1 and CDR2: SEHNR, FQNEAQ (reference sequence). Trimming removed 6 bases at V and 1 base at J, with 12 bases between. The CDR3 DNA follows: TGTGCCAGCAGACGGGGACTCCAGAACACCGGGGAGCTGTTTTTT. It translates to CASRRGLQNTGELFF.

The J gene is TRBJ1-5, the V gene TRBV12-3 or TRBV12-4, with TRBD1 as a possible D gene (5 bases). The CDR3 is 15 residues long. Trimming left V 7 bases short and J 3 bases short, with 16 bases between. The DNA for the CDR3 is TGTGCCAGCACCTCCAGGGACCGCTTCAATCAGCCCCAGCATTTT. Amino acids: CASTSRDRFNQPQHF.

This chain links TRBV7-9 with TRBJ1-4, with 10 bases lining up with TRBD1. The CDR3 is 17 residues long. The V and J ends lost 1 base and 8 bases, in that order; junction bases with no gene match: 10. Germline CDR1 and CDR2: SEHNR and FQNEAQ (reference sequence). In nucleotides, the CDR3 is TGTGCCAGCAGCTTAGTCCCGGGACAGGGGCGAGGCGAAAAACTGTTTTTT. Amino acids: CASSLVPGQGRGEKLFF.

The rearrangement links TRBV10-3 to TRBJ2-1, with 14 bases fitting TRBD2. Germline V gene lookup returns CDR1 ENHRY and CDR2 SYGVKD. The CDR3 consists of 18 residues. After removal of 2 bases from V and 4 bases from J, the junction contained 7 bases not matched to a gene. CDR3 protein: CAISEIIGTSGGYNEQFF. CDR3 bases: TGTGCCATCAGTGAGATAATCGGGACTAGCGGGGGTTACAATGAGCAGTTCTTC.